The 20 T cell receptor beta chains below all came from one sample that was sequenced in a study of T cell repertoires in cytomegalovirus infection. TCRdb ran MiXCR on the reads and lists one entry per CDR3 protein. The sample records approximately 490,000 distinct CDR3 sequences, about 11% being singletons. Sequences were obtained from PBMCs. The receptor set was obtained from a human donor in good health (CMV status not recorded). Some clones in this sample may be carry-over from other donors' samples.

This clonotype occurred many times. J is TRBJ2-6 and V is TRBV14, with 7 bases matching TRBD1. The CDR3 consists of 18 residues. The germline CDR1 and CDR2 sequences are SGHDN and FVKESK. J was trimmed by 0 bases and V by 1 base; bases with no gene match: 6. The CDR3 DNA follows: TGTGCCAGCAGCCAAGTAGGGACAGTGTTCTCTGGGGCCAACGTCCTGACTTTC. Its protein product is CASSQVGTVFSGANVLTF. Complete variable domain (other parts from reference TRBV14 and TRBJ2-6): EAGVTQFPSHSVIEKGQTVTLRCDPISGHDNLYWYRRVMGKEIKFLLHFVKESKQDESGMPNNRFLAERTGGTYSTLKVQPAELEDSGVYFCASSQVGTVFSGANVLTFGAGSRLTVL.

This clonotype was seen at least ten times. The chain joins TRBV7-3 to TRBJ2-1; D gene uncertain. The germline gives CDR1 SGHTA, CDR2 FQGTGA. The CDR3 totals 13 residues. The V gene lost 2 bases and the J gene lost 5 bases, with 7 bases spanning the gap. The CDR3 here is CASSLSRNNEQFF. The CDR3 nucleotides read TGTGCCAGCAGCTTATCTAGAAACAATGAGCAGTTCTTC.

This clonotype was observed at least ten times. The V gene is TRBV29-1, the J gene TRBJ2-2; 8 bases agree with TRBD2. V dropped 5 bases and J dropped 2; count of bases not matched to a gene: 1. This CDR3 contains 13 residues. Looked up from germline, CDR1 is SQVTM and CDR2 is ANQGSEA. For the CDR3, the DNA is TGCAGCGTTCGGGGGGGAAACACCGGGGAGCTGTTTTTT. Residues: CSVRGGNTGELFF.

This clonotype has a count of ten or more. The chain links TRBV7-2 to TRBJ2-5; D is possibly TRBD1 or TRBD2 (6 bases each). The CDR3 totals 13 residues. Germline loops: CDR1 SGHTA, CDR2 FQGNSA. Trimming left V 6 bases short and J 5 bases short, with 13 bases between. CDR3: CASSFTGAETQYF. The CDR3 DNA is TGTGCCAGCAGTTTTACGGGGGCGGAGACCCAGTACTTC.

The sample holds a few counts of this clonotype. This chain uses TRBV12-3 or TRBV12-4 with TRBJ1-2; D perhaps matches TRBD1 (5 bases). This CDR3 region has 15 residues. The V gene lost 6 bases and the J gene lost 0 bases, with 14 bases spanning the gap. The DNA for the CDR3 is TGTGCCAGCAGAGGCCGGGACTGGGCTAACTATGGCTACACCTTC. This codes for CASRGRDWANYGYTF.

This chain joins TRBV18 and TRBJ2-5, with TRBD2 identical over 7 bases. Trimming at V came to 2 bases and at J to 1 base, leaving 4 bases not matched to a gene. The CDR3 covers 15 residues. The germline CDR1 and CDR2 sequences are KGHSH and LQKENI. For the CDR3, the DNA is TGTGCCAGCTCACCAGTCGCGGGAGCCCAAGAGACCCAGTACTTC. It encodes CASSPVAGAQETQYF.

This clonotype showed up many times. This chain connects TRBV6-5 to TRBJ2-7; possibly TRBD2 for D (5 bases). This CDR3 region has 13 residues. Trimming shortened V by 4 bases and J by 6 bases, and 13 bases separated the two germline ends. The germline gives CDR1 MNHEY, CDR2 SVGAGI. The chain's CDR3 is CASSSPERGEQYF. Here the CDR3 DNA reads TGTGCCAGCAGTTCCCCGGAACGGGGCGAGCAGTACTTC.

This clonotype was detected ten times or more. This chain connects TRBV27 to TRBJ1-2, with D perhaps matching TRBD1 (5 bases). Germline V gene data show CDR1 as MNHEY and CDR2 as SMNVEV (reference sequence). The length of the CDR3 is 14 residues. With 4 bases removed from V and 6 bases from J, the gap between germline ends came to 15 bases. The DNA of the CDR3 is TGTGCCAGCAGTTCCACCGCGGGGGTGAATGGCTACACCTTC. Encoded protein: CASSSTAGVNGYTF.

This chain links TRBV15 with TRBJ2-1, with D hard to call. Gene TRBJ2-7 matches the end of the DNA better, so the J call may be wrong. Looked up from germline, CDR1 is LNHNV and CDR2 is YYDKDF (reference sequence). The CDR3 has 17 residues. The CDR3 loop reads CATSTSRVGLGYNEQYF. The DNA of the CDR3 is TGTGCCACCAGCACCTCCCGCGTGGGGTTGGGCTACAATGAGCAGTACTTC.

This clonotype has at least ten counts. J is TRBJ2-2 and V is TRBV29-1; 8 positions agree with TRBD1. Germline assignment: CDR1 SQVTM and CDR2 ANQGSEA. This CDR3 comprises 12 residues. The trim removed 6 bases at V and 7 bases at J, leaving 4 bases unmatched. CDR3 DNA: TGCAGCGTGCAGGGGGCTATCGGGGAGCTGTTTTTT. Its translation: CSVQGAIGELFF.

By share, this clonotype ranks as medium-sized. The rearrangement links TRBV12-3 or TRBV12-4 to TRBJ1-5; the match to TRBD1 covers 7 bases. V trimming: 5 bases; J trimming: 2 bases; junction bases outside the gene matches: 6. The CDR3 is made up of 15 amino acids. The CDR3, as DNA: TGTGCCAGCAGTCCCAGGGGGATCGGCAATCAGCCCCAGCATTTT. Amino acid sequence: CASSPRGIGNQPQHF.

This clonotype has at least ten counts. The chain combines TRBV4-2 with TRBJ2-1; 11 positions match TRBD2. V dropped 0 bases and J dropped 5; count of bases not matched to a gene: 9. The CDR3 has 18 residues. Germline CDR1 LGHNA, CDR2 YNFKEQ. CDR3 region: CASSQEYRSGRANNEQFF. DNA of the CDR3: TGTGCCAGCAGCCAAGAATATCGTAGCGGGAGGGCCAACAATGAGCAGTTCTTC.

This clonotype was seen at least ten times. The chain couples TRBV24-1 to TRBJ1-1; the D gene is possibly TRBD1 (5 bases). The CDR3 consists of 14 residues. The V gene lost 4 bases and the J gene lost 2 bases, with 10 bases spanning the gap. Germline-derived CDR1 and CDR2 are KGHDR and SFDVKD. The CDR3 DNA reads as TGTGCCACCAGTGACCCAGGGAGTAACACTGAAGCTTTCTTT. Amino acid sequence: CATSDPGSNTEAFF.

This clonotype was observed many times. The chain uses TRBV24-1 and TRBJ2-7, with D possibly TRBD1 on 5 matching bases. CDR1 is KGHDR and CDR2 is SFDVKD in the germline V gene. V shed 3 bases and J shed 2 bases, with 10 bases lying between them. The CDR3 contains 14 residues. The CDR3 sequence: CATSDVQEPYEQYF. The CDR3 DNA reads as TGTGCCACCAGTGATGTACAGGAACCCTACGAGCAGTACTTC.

The table lists this clonotype with many counts. The rearrangement joins TRBV11-2 to TRBJ2-3; 9 bases agree with TRBD2. The germline V gene encodes CDR1 SGHAT and CDR2 FQNNGV. Trimming took 4 bases from V and 2 from J; bases not matched to a gene: 13. This CDR3 has 18 residues. CDR3 DNA: TGTGCCAGCAGCTACTTAAGACTAGCGGAGGCTCTCACAGATACGCAGTATTTT. It codes for CASSYLRLAEALTDTQYF.

This clonotype has at least ten counts. For the CDR3, the DNA is TGTGCCAGCAGTTTGCGGCTAGCGGGTCACAATGAGCAGTTCTTC. This sequence encodes CASSLRLAGHNEQFF. The gene calls are TRBV28 and TRBJ2-1; 8 nucleotides agree with TRBD2. CDR3 length: 15 amino acids. Germline V gives CDR1 MDHEN, CDR2 SYDVKM. With V trimmed by 3 bases and J by 5 bases, 6 bases remained unmatched.

This clonotype has ten or more counts. The chain joins TRBV27 to TRBJ2-5; maybe TRBD2 (6 bases). Germline V lookup: CDR1 MNHEY, CDR2 SMNVEV (reference sequence). This CDR3 is 12 amino acids long. V was trimmed by 10 bases and J by 1 base, leaving 10 bases between them. The CDR3 DNA is TGTGCCACCGGCGGGGTCCAAGAGACCCAGTACTTC. Amino acid sequence: CATGGVQETQYF.

This clonotype appeared many times. The rearrangement uses TRBV24-1 and TRBJ1-2, with D tentatively TRBD1 (5 bases). CDR1 and CDR2 (germline): KGHDR, SFDVKD. The CDR3 loop spans 13 amino acids. Trimming took off 8 bases at V and 1 base at J, with 10 bases between the two ends. Written as DNA, the CDR3 is TGTGCCACCACTCCGGGGGGTAACTATGGCTACACCTTC. Protein sequence: CATTPGGNYGYTF.

The rearrangement links TRBV6-5 to TRBJ2-3, with 10 positions matching TRBD2. This CDR3 comprises 17 residues. In germline, CDR1 is MNHEY, CDR2 SVGAGI. The J segment lost 0 bases and the V segment lost 6 bases, leaving 9 bases of the junction unmatched. CDR3 sequence: CASRPGLATYSTDTQYF. In DNA, the CDR3 is TGTGCCAGCAGACCGGGACTAGCGACCTATAGCACAGATACGCAGTATTTT.

This clonotype appeared a few times. The chain recombines TRBV18 with TRBJ2-7, with TRBD1 matching 8 bases. The germline V gene encodes CDR1 KGHSH and CDR2 LQKENI. After removal of 0 bases from V and 3 bases from J, the junction contained 7 bases not matched to a gene. The CDR3 runs to 16 residues. The CDR3: CASSPPSMTGVYEQYF. In DNA, the CDR3 is TGTGCCAGCTCACCACCTTCAATGACAGGGGTCTACGAGCAGTACTTC.